The rows below give T cell receptor beta chains drawn from one sample of a study of response to subunit inactivated influenza vaccine. One entry per CDR3 protein, called by TCRdb with MiXCR from the RT-PCR reads. The sample records 400,000 to 650,000 distinct CDR3 sequences, around 7.9% being singletons. This sample comprised PBMCs from blood, obtained around 25 months after vaccination. The receptor source for this set is a man between 45 and 75 years old who received an inactivated influenza vaccine. Each CDR3 is given with its conserved first and last residue. The order of the fields is J gene, V gene, clone size, D gene, CDR3 DNA, CDR3 protein. D genes are given only for firm matches. Size values are once, few and many counts, or a class for expanded clones, and some rows have none.

TRBJ2-7 TRBV9 - - TGTGCCAGCAGCGCCGGGACGGGACCCTCCTACGAGCAGTACTTC CASSAGTGPSYEQYF
TRBJ2-1 TRBV7-9 - TRBD2 TGTGCCAGCAGCTTACTCGGGGGGGGGCTACACAATGAGCAGTTCTTC CASSLLGGGLHNEQFF
TRBJ1-6 TRBV11-3 - - TGTGCCAGCAGCTTAGATGTCGTTTCACCCCTCCACTTT CASSLDVVSPLHF
TRBJ2-2 TRBV9 - - TGTGCCAGCAGCTTGGGCGGGAAAGGCGGGGAGCTGTTTTTT CASSLGGKGGELFF
TRBJ1-2 TRBV29-1 - - TGCAGCGTTGAAATGGTGTCAGGGGTTGGCTACACCTTC CSVEMVSGVGYTF
TRBJ2-1 TRBV2 few - TGTGCCAGCAGTGGAGGTGAGCAGTTCTTC CASSGGEQFF
TRBJ2-7 TRBV4-2 many - TGTGCCAGCAGCCTTTCCAGGACGGACTCCTACGAGCAGTACTTC CASSLSRTDSYEQYF
TRBJ2-2 TRBV3-1 many TRBD2 TGTGCCAGCAGCCCCGGGGGGGGCGGGGAGCTGTTTTTT CASSPGGGGELFF
TRBJ2-4 TRBV20-1 few - TGCAGTGCTAGAGCCCCCCCAGCCAAAAACATTCAGTACTTC CSARAPPAKNIQYF
TRBJ2-3 TRBV3-1 few TRBD2 TGTGCCAGCAGTCTAAGCGGGAGGCCAGAAGATACGCAGTATTTT CASSLSGRPEDTQYF
TRBJ1-1 TRBV15 many TRBD1 TGTGCCACCAGCAGTGGACAGGGGCTAAACACTGAAGCTTTCTTT CATSSGQGLNTEAFF
TRBJ2-1 TRBV7-8 - - TGTGCCAGCAGCTTAGAGGTGGGCCTAGCGAGAGGCAATGAGCAGTTCTTC CASSLEVGLARGNEQFF
TRBJ1-2 TRBV20-1 many TRBD1 TGCAGTGCTAGAGGCCGCGACAGGGAGACCTACACCTTC CSARGRDRETYTF